The 27 T cell receptor beta chains below come from one sample, sequenced in a study of blood T cells in healthy people across ages. Then a second PCR, running roughly 7 to 11 cycles, was carried out with a sample-barcoded 5' primer and a J-beta primer mix. TCRdb recomputed calls from the 5' RACE reads with MiXCR, one row per CDR3 protein. This table holds over 700,000 distinct CDR3 sequences, approximately 25% found once. This sample was also put to use in a study of T cells of mothers and their children.

Sequenced: blood. The receptor set was obtained from a boy younger than 18 in good health.

The chain couples TRBV20-1 to TRBJ2-3; D is uncertain. The CDR3 runs to 15 residues. The ends were cut back, 1 base at V and 2 bases at J, with 13 bases in the middle. Germline CDR1 is DFQATT and CDR2 is SNEGSKA (reference sequence). The CDR3 here is CSARVTGRITDTQYF. For the CDR3, the DNA is TGCAGTGCTAGAGTAACGGGCAGAATCACAGATACGCAGTATTTT.

The J gene is TRBJ2-5, the V gene TRBV11-2; D is undetermined. The CDR3 is 15 residues long. V was trimmed by 1 base and J by 5 bases, leaving 14 bases between them. Germline loops: CDR1 SGHAT, CDR2 FQNNGV. Here the CDR3 reads CASSLVSAVQETQYF. CDR3 in DNA: TGTGCCAGCAGCTTAGTTTCGGCAGTTCAGGAGACCCAGTACTTC.

The chain uses TRBV2 and TRBJ2-4; no definite D call. Germline V gene sequence: CDR1 SNHLY, CDR2 FYNNEI. The CDR3 runs to 14 residues. Trimming shortened V by 2 bases and J by 5 bases, and 10 bases separated the two germline ends. CDR3 protein: CASSEFRVENIQYF. The CDR3 DNA reads as TGTGCCAGCAGTGAATTCCGGGTTGAAAACATTCAGTACTTC.

This clonotype was found once. The genes are TRBV7-2 and TRBJ2-5, with D possibly being TRBD1 or TRBD2 (6 bases each). CDR1 SGHTA and CDR2 FQGNSA come from the germline V gene. The ends were cut back, 2 bases at V and 13 bases at J, with 14 bases in the middle. This CDR3 contains 12 residues. CDR3 DNA sequence: TGTGCCAGCAGCTTAACGGGGGCCGCGCCGTACTTC. It translates to CASSLTGAAPYF.

The chain couples TRBV15 to TRBJ2-5, with D maybe TRBD2 (6 bases). V was clipped by 5 bases and J by 5 bases, with 21 bases between them. This CDR3 has 16 residues. Germline assignment: CDR1 LNHNV and CDR2 YYDKDF (reference sequence). CDR3 bases: TGTGCCACCAGCGTCGGGACTCGTGACCTACGGGAGACCCAGTACTTC. Protein: CATSVGTRDLRETQYF. Filled out from reference TRBV15 and TRBJ2-5, the complete variable domain reads DAMVIQNPRYQVTQFGKPVTLSCSQTLNHNVMYWYQQKSSQAPKLLFHYYDKDFNNEADTPDNFQSRRPNTSFCFLDIRSPGLGDTAMYLCATSVGTRDLRETQYFGPGTRLLVL.

The DNA of the CDR3 is TGCAGTGTCCCGACAGTGAACACTGAAGCTTTCTTT. Translated: CSVPTVNTEAFF. This chain uses TRBV20-1 with TRBJ1-1; a possible D gene is TRBD1 (5 bases). CDR3 length equals 12 residues. V was pared by 7 bases and J by 0 bases, with 9 bases between. The V gene's germline CDR1 is DFQATT and CDR2 SNEGSKA (reference sequence).

This chain uses TRBV6-1 with TRBJ2-7, with TRBD2 identical over 15 bases. The CDR3 totals 15 residues. CDR1 is MNHNS, CDR2 SASEGT, per germline. Germline trimming cut 5 bases from V and 6 bases from J; bases unmatched to any gene: 5. The CDR3 DNA reads TGTGCCAGCAGTCCACTGGGACTAGCGGGAGGCGAGCAGTACTTC. It is translated as CASSPLGLAGGEQYF.

A few counts support this clonotype. The chain links TRBV28 to TRBJ2-2; D may be TRBD1 (5 bases). The V end lost 6 bases, the J end lost 3 bases, and 11 bases lay between the germline ends. The CDR3 has 14 residues. Per germline, CDR1 MDHEN and CDR2 SYDVKM. CDR3 amino acids: CASRNTGHTGELFF. The DNA for the CDR3 is TGTGCCAGCAGGAACACAGGACACACCGGGGAGCTGTTTTTT.

This rearrangement joins TRBV21-1 to TRBJ1-2. TRBV21-1 is a listed pseudogene. CDR3 length equals 18 residues. The CDR3 loop is CASSKTLRGCRYDYGYTF. CDR3 bases: TGTGCCAGCAGCAAAACCCTCCGCGGGTGTCGTTATGACTATGGCTACACCTTC.

This rearrangement joins TRBV12-3 or TRBV12-4 to TRBJ2-1; D ambiguous. V lost 5 bases and J lost 4, with 9 bases in between. The CDR3 loop spans 13 amino acids. CDR3: CASSHGLYNEQFF. CDR3 sequence (DNA): TGTGCCAGCAGTCATGGGTTGTACAATGAGCAGTTCTTC.

This clonotype was detected only a few times. The rearrangement joins TRBV5-1 to TRBJ2-1; D is uncertain. CDR3 size: 12 residues. V lost 4 bases and J lost 5, with 7 bases in between. Germline V gene lookup returns CDR1 SGHRS and CDR2 YFSETQ. The CDR3 sequence: CASSGPDNEQFF. In DNA form, the CDR3 reads TGCGCCAGCAGCGGTCCGGACAATGAGCAGTTCTTC.

The chain links TRBV4-1 to TRBJ2-3; tentative D call: TRBD2 (6 bases). The CDR3 sequence is 16 residues long. The V gene lost 4 bases and the J gene lost 2 bases, with 16 bases spanning the gap. Germline V gene data show CDR1 as MGHRA and CDR2 as YSYEKL. The CDR3 nucleotides read TGCGCCAGCAGCCCAAGCGGGCAGCCGACCACAGATACGCAGTATTTT. Translation gives CASSPSGQPTTDTQYF.

This clonotype came up a few times. The chain recombines TRBV3-1 with TRBJ2-7, with 8 bases identical to TRBD2. The germline V gene encodes CDR1 LGHDT and CDR2 YNNKEL (reference sequence). V lost 4 bases to trimming and J lost 2 bases; unmatched junction nucleotides: 16. The CDR3 is made up of 18 amino acids. CDR3 loop: CASSPEMTGTRGTYEQYF. CDR3 sequence (DNA): TGTGCCAGCAGCCCCGAGATGACCGGGACTAGGGGCACCTACGAGCAGTACTTC.

V and J are TRBV27 and TRBJ1-4, with D possibly TRBD1 on 6 matching bases. Trimming took off 4 bases at V and 5 bases at J, with 14 bases between the two ends. This CDR3 region has 15 residues. The germline CDR1 and CDR2 sequences are MNHEY and SMNVEV (reference sequence). The CDR3 bases are TGTGCCAGCAGTTACATGGGGGGGCTGAATGAAAAACTGTTTTTT. This gives the protein CASSYMGGLNEKLFF.

The genes are TRBV2 and TRBJ2-1; D may match TRBD1 or TRBD2 (5 bases each). The V gene's germline CDR1 is SNHLY and CDR2 FYNNEI. V dropped 7 bases and J dropped 8 bases, with 9 bases sitting between them. This CDR3 has 11 residues. CDR3 DNA: TGTGCCAGCAACGGGGACCATGAGCAGTTCTTC. This sequence encodes CASNGDHEQFF.

The chain couples TRBV3-1 to TRBJ2-5; 8 positions agree with TRBD2. The V segment lost 5 bases and the J segment 2 bases; nucleotides outside the gene matches: 7. Germline V gene sequence: CDR1 LGHDT, CDR2 YNNKEL (reference sequence). The CDR3 runs 15 residues. The CDR3 loop reads CASSTQRGRQETQYF. CDR3 nucleotide sequence: TGTGCCAGCAGCACCCAGCGGGGGCGGCAAGAGACCCAGTACTTC.

The CDR3 reads CASSSTGTQNQPQHF. The CDR3 coding sequence is TGTGCCAGCAGCAGCACCGGGACACAAAATCAGCCCCAGCATTTT. The chain uses TRBV7-2 and TRBJ1-5; perhaps TRBD1 as D (6 bases). This CDR3 has 15 residues. Trimming took 5 bases from V and 4 from J, leaving 15 bases between them. Germline CDR1 reads SGHTA; CDR2 reads FQGNSA.

This clonotype was observed a handful of times. At one of its ends the junction is not consistent with the germline gene, which may arise from a read error. The chain is built from TRBV29-1 and TRBJ2-5; 7 bases fit TRBD2. The germline V gene has CDR1 SQVTM and CDR2 ANQGSEA. The CDR3 covers 14 residues. The CDR3 loop reads CSVEGRALRGAQYF. The CDR3 region has the DNA TGCAGCGTCGAAGGGCGGGCCCTCCGGGGGGCCCAGTACTTC. Together with reference TRBV29-1 and TRBJ2-5, the CDR3 gives the full variable domain: SAVISQKPSRDICQRGTSLTIQCQVDSQVTMMFWYRQQPGQSLTLIATANQGSEATYESGFVIDKFPISRPNLTFSTLTVSNMSPEDSSIYLCSVEGRALRGAQYFGPGTRLLVL.

This clonotype was seen more than once but under ten times. The V and J genes are TRBV11-3 and TRBJ2-7, with D perhaps assigned TRBD1 or TRBD2 (6 bases each). Deletions cut 4 bases from V and 4 bases from J, with 23 bases between. Germline CDR1 reads SGHNT; CDR2 reads YENEEA. The CDR3 is 17 amino acids. In DNA form, the CDR3 reads TGTGCCAGCAGCTCCACGGGGGCATCTTCCGACCCTTACGAGCAGTACTTC. It yields the protein CASSSTGASSDPYEQYF. The whole variable domain, remainder taken from reference TRBV11-3 and TRBJ2-7, is EAGVVQSPRYKIIEKKQPVAFWCNPISGHNTLYWYLQNLGQGPELLIRYENEEAVDDSQLPKDRFSAERLKGVDSTLKIQPAELGDSAVYLCASSSTGASSDPYEQYFGPGTRLTVT.

This clonotype was seen more than once but under ten times. V usage is TRBV11-2 and J usage is TRBJ1-4; TRBD1 matches 9 bases. Germline values: CDR1 SGHAT, CDR2 FQNNGV. Unmatched junction bases numbered 5, after V lost 1 base and J lost 5 bases. The CDR3 length is 16 residues. CDR3: CASSLASTGGNEKLFF. The CDR3 nucleotides read TGTGCCAGCAGCTTAGCTTCGACAGGGGGGAATGAAAAACTGTTTTTT.

This clonotype occurred a few times. This chain connects TRBV4-1 to TRBJ2-5, with D possibly TRBD2 on 5 matching bases. CDR1 MGHRA and CDR2 YSYEKL come from the germline V gene. CDR3 size: 16 residues. Between the trimmed V and J ends, which lost 0 bases and 3 bases, there was a span of 14 bases. This CDR3 reads CASSQDSGGLEETQYF. The DNA for the CDR3 is TGCGCCAGCAGCCAAGATTCGGGCGGGCTGGAAGAGACCCAGTACTTC.

There are a few counts of this clonotype. CDR3 DNA sequence: TGTGCCAGCAGCCCCCCAATCGGACAGGGGAGCGAGCAGTACTTC. Translating it yields CASSPPIGQGSEQYF. The rearrangement joins TRBV13 to TRBJ2-7, with 9 nucleotides matching TRBD1. The CDR3 runs 15 residues. The V gene end was trimmed by 5 bases and the J gene end by 6 bases; junction bases not matched to a gene: 11. CDR1 is PRHDT, CDR2 FYEKMQ, per germline (reference sequence).

This clonotype has only a few counts. The chain has TRBV4-1 and TRBJ2-1; D is perhaps TRBD2 (5 bases). This CDR3 is 15 amino acids long. Germline values: CDR1 MGHRA, CDR2 YSYEKL. The germline V and J ends were trimmed by 0 bases and 13 bases, with 19 bases remaining between them. Here the CDR3 DNA reads TGCGCCAGCAGCCAAGAAGGAGGTGCATACAATCACCAGTTCTTC. It specifies CASSQEGGAYNHQFF.

The chain couples TRBV20-1 to TRBJ2-1, with 7 bases identical to TRBD2. The CDR3 covers 14 residues. Germline CDR1 and CDR2: DFQATT and SNEGSKA (reference sequence). Trimming took 2 bases from V and 4 from J; bases not matched to a gene: 5. CDR3 sequence: CSARLWGGYNEQFF. Written as DNA, the CDR3 is TGCAGTGCTAGATTGTGGGGGGGGTACAATGAGCAGTTCTTC.

The V and J genes are TRBV6-5 and TRBJ2-1; D unclear. The CDR3 is 17 amino acids. Looked up from germline, CDR1 is MNHEY and CDR2 is SVGAGI. V dropped 0 bases and J dropped 3 bases, with 15 bases sitting between them. The CDR3 DNA follows: TGTGCCAGCAGTTACTCACCTTCGGGCGTGCGCTACAATGAGCAGTTCTTC. Its translation is CASSYSPSGVRYNEQFF.

This chain uses TRBV20-1 with TRBJ1-1; TRBD1 is a possible D gene (5 bases). V was clipped by 1 base and J by 11 bases, with 8 bases between them. This CDR3 comprises 10 residues. Per the germline V gene, CDR1 is DFQATT and CDR2 is SNEGSKA (reference sequence). The DNA for the CDR3 is TGCAGTGCTAGAGGGGGGACGGCTTTCTTT. This sequence encodes CSARGGTAFF.

The rearrangement joins TRBV20-1 to TRBJ1-2, with D unclear. V lost 0 bases to trimming and J lost 3 bases, with 11 bases between them. Looked up from germline, CDR1 is DFQATT and CDR2 is SNEGSKA (reference sequence). The CDR3 is made up of 14 amino acids. CDR3 nucleotide sequence: TGCAGTGCTAGAGATAATGGGGAACACTATGGCTACACCTTC. This encodes CSARDNGEHYGYTF.